This entry describes one T cell receptor (beta chain). Sequencing used immunoSEQ multiplex PCR; TCRdb keeps in-frame clones, though not all of them. The sample holds tens of thousands of clones, roughly nine tenths seen once. This sample is drawn from a study of T cell changes during pregnancy in multiple sclerosis. Trimming at V came to 3 bases and at J to 4 bases, leaving 4 bases not matched to a gene. Looked up from germline, CDR1 is SGHTA and CDR2 is FQGNSA. This CDR3 has 15 residues. The chain carries TRBV7-2 and TRBJ2-2, with TRBD2 identical over 8 bases. Material: CD4+ T cells from peripheral blood mononuclear cells, obtained in the second trimester of pregnancy. This clonotype was obtained from a female donor in good health, enrolled as a control in a pregnancy study. CDR3 residues: CASSLVAGGTGELFF. Written as DNA, the CDR3 is TGTGCCAGCAGCTTGGTGGCGGGAGGCACCGGGGAGCTGTTTTTT.